A single sample gave rise to the 2 T cell receptor beta chains below, sequenced in a study of CD8+CD57+ T cells in acquired aplastic anemia. The template used for profiling TCR beta VDJ and CDR3 was genomic DNA. A single record per CDR3 protein comes from TCRdb applying MiXCR to the reads. This table holds about 220,000 distinct CDR3 sequences, roughly 35% found once. Sequencing was done on a sample of sorted CD4+, CD8+, or CD8+CD57+ T cells (not recorded which) from PBMCs. The receptors stem from a human donor in good health, serving as a control.

On this clonotype itself: One end of the junction is discordant with germline, which a read error may explain. This chain links TRBV6-1 with TRBJ2-7, with TRBD2 matching 8 bases. This CDR3 has 15 amino acids. Per germline, CDR1 MNHNS and CDR2 SASEGT. The chain's CDR3 is CASSEAAGGPYKQYF. The CDR3 DNA reads as TGTGCCAGCAGTGAAGCTGCGGGGGGTCCCTACAAGCAGTACTTC.

The genes are TRBV5-1 and TRBJ1-1; D is unclear. Germline CDR1 and CDR2: SGHRS and YFSETQ. The CDR3 has 15 amino acids. The ends were cut back, 1 base at V and 0 bases at J, with 10 bases in the middle. The CDR3 spells CASSLSPGMNTEAFF. The CDR3 DNA reads TGCGCCAGCAGCTTGTCCCCAGGAATGAACACTGAAGCTTTCTTT. Based on the CDR3 plus reference TRBV5-1 and TRBJ1-1, the full variable domain is KAGVTQTPRYLIKTRGQQVTLSCSPISGHRSVSWYQQTPGQGLQFLFEYFSETQRNKGNFPGRFSGRQFSNSRSEMNVSTLELGDSALYLCASSLSPGMNTEAFFGQGTRLTVV.